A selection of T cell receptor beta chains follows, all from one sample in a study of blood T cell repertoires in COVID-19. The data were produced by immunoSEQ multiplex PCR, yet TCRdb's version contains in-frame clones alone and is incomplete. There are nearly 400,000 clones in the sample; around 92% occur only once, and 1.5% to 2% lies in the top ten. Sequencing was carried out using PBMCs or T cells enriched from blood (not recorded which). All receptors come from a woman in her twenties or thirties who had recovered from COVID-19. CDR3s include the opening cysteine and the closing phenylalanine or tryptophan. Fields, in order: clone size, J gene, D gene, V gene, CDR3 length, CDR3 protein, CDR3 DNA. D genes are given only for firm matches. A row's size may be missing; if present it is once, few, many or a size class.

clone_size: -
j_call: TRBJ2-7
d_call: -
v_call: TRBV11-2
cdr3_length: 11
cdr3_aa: CASSFHYEQYF
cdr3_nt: TGTGCCAGCAGCTTCCACTACGAGCAGTACTTC

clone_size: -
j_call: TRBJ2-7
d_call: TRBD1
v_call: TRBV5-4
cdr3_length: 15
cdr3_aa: CASSSGQGMAYEQYF
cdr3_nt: TGTGCCAGCAGCTCCGGACAGGGAATGGCCTACGAGCAGTACTTC

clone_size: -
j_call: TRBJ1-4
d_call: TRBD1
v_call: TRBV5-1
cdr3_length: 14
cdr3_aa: CASSPDRGYEKLFF
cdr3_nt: TGCGCCAGCAGCCCCGACAGGGGTTATGAAAAACTGTTTTTT

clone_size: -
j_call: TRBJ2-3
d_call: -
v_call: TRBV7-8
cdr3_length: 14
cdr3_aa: CASRRDSNTDTQYF
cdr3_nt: TGTGCCAGCAGGCGGGACAGCAATACTGATACGCAGTATTTT

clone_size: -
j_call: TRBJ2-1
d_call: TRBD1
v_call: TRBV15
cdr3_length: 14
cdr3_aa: CATSNPGQGEVQFF
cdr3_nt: TGTGCCACCAGCAATCCAGGACAGGGTGAGGTGCAGTTCTTC

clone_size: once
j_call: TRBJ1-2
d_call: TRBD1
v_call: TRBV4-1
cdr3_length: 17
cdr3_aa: CASSPIGTGALLYGYTF
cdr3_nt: TGCGCCAGCAGCCCGATTGGGACAGGAGCCCTACTCTATGGCTACACCTTC

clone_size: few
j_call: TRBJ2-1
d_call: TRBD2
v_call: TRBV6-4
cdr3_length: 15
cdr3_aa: CASRASSGGAHEQFF
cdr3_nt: TGTGCCAGCAGAGCGTCTAGCGGGGGGGCCCATGAGCAGTTCTTC

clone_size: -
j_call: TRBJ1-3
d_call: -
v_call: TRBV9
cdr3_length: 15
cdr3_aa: CASSVGASSGNTIYF
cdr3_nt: TGTGCCAGCAGCGTAGGGGCGAGCTCTGGAAACACCATATATTTT

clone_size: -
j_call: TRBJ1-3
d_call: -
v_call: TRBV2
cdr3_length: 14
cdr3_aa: CASSDPVSGNTIYF
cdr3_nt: TGTGCCAGCAGTGACCCGGTCTCTGGAAACACCATATATTTT

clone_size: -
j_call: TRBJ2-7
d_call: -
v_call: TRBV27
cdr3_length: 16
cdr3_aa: CASSLGGGLGSYEQYF
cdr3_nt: TGTGCCAGCAGTTTAGGCGGAGGGTTGGGGTCCTACGAGCAGTACTTC

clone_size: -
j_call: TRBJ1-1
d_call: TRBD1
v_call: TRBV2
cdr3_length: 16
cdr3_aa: CASSELGQGFGTEAFF
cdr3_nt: TGTGCCAGCAGTGAGTTGGGACAGGGCTTCGGGACTGAAGCTTTCTTT

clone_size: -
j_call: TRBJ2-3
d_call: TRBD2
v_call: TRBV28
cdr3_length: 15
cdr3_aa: CAIVAGASSTDTQYF
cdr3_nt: TGTGCCATTGTAGCGGGGGCTTCTAGCACAGATACGCAGTATTTT

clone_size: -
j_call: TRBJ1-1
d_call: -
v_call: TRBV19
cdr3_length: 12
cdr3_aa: CASSIGIGDFQF
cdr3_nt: TGTGCCAGTAGTATAGGGATTGGAGACTTCCAATTT

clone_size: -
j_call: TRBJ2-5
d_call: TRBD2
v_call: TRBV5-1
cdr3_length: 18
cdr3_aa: CASSLGLAGGLGLETQYF
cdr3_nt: TGCGCCAGCAGCTTGGGACTAGCGGGAGGATTGGGACTGGAGACCCAGTACTTC

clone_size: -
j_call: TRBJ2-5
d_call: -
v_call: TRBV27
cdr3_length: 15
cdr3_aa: CASSLSWGTQETQYF
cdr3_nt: TGTGCCAGCAGTTTATCGTGGGGGACACAAGAGACCCAGTACTTC

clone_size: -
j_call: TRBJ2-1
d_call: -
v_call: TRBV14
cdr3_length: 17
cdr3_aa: CASSQVQDLSSYNEQFF
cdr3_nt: TGTGCCAGCAGCCAAGTGCAGGACTTGAGCTCCTACAATGAGCAGTTCTTC

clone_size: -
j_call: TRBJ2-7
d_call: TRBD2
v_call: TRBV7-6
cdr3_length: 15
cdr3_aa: CASSLEAGEVYEQYF
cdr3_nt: TGTGCCAGCAGCTTAGAAGCGGGAGAGGTCTACGAGCAGTACTTC

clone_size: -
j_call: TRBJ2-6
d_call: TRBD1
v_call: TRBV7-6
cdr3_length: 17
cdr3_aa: CASSETGQGAGANVLTF
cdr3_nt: TGTGCCAGCAGCGAGACCGGACAGGGTGCTGGGGCCAACGTCCTGACTTTC

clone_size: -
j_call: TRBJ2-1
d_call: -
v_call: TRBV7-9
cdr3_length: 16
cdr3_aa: CASSLVRAKLYNEQFF
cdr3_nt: TGTGCCAGCAGCTTAGTGCGCGCCAAGTTGTACAATGAGCAGTTCTTC

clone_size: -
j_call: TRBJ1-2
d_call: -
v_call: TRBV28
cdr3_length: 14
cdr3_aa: CASSPRGREYGYTF
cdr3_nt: TGTGCCAGCAGTCCCCGAGGCAGGGAATATGGCTACACCTTC

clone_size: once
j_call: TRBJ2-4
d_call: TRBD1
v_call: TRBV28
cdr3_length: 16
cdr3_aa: CASRGTGQGAKNIQYF
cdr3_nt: TGTGCCAGCAGAGGGACAGGGCAGGGAGCCAAAAACATTCAGTACTTC

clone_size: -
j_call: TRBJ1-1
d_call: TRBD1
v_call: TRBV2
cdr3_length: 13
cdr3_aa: CASTGEVNTEAFF
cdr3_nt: TGTGCCAGTACAGGGGAGGTGAACACTGAAGCTTTCTTT

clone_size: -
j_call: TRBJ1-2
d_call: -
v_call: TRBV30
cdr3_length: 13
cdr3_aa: CAWSATVLVGYTF
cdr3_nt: TGTGCCTGGAGTGCGACAGTTTTGGTCGGCTACACCTTC

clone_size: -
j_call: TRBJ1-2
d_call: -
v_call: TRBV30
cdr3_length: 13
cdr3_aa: CAWSVPQRPGGTF
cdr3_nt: TGTGCCTGGAGTGTACCCCAGCGACCTGGCGGCACCTTC

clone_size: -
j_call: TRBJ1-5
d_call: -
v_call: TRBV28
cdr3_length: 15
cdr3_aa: CASTLPGGGNQPQHF
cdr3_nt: TGTGCCAGCACCCTTCCGGGGGGGGGCAATCAGCCCCAGCATTTT

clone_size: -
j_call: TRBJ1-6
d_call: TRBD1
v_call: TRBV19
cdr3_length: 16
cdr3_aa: CASKVTGGGFHSPLHF
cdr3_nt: TGTGCCAGTAAGGTAACAGGGGGCGGATTTCATTCACCCCTCCACTTT

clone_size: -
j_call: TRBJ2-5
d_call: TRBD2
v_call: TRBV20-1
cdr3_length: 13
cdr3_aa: CSASLIAGETQYF
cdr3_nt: TGCAGTGCTAGTTTGATAGCGGGTGAGACCCAGTACTTC

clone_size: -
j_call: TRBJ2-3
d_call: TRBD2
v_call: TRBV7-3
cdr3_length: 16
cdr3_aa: CASSSYSGMGTDTQYF
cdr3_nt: TGTGCCAGCAGCTCCTATAGCGGGATGGGGACAGATACGCAGTATTTT

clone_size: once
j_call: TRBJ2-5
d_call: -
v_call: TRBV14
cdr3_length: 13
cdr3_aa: CASSQVISETQYF
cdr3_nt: TGTGCCAGCAGCCAAGTTATTTCTGAGACCCAGTACTTC

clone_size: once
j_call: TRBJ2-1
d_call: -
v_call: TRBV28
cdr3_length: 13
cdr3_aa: CASTYRAINEQFF
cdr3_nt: TGTGCCAGCACATACAGGGCCATCAATGAGCAGTTCTTC

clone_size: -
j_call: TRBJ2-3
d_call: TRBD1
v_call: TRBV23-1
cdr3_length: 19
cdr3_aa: CASSQRVPSQGACTDTQYF
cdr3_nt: TGCGCCAGCAGTCAGAGGGTTCCTAGCCAGGGGGCTTGCACAGATACGCAGTATTTT

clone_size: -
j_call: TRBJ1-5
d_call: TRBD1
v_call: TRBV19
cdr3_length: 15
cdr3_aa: CASSIWTGVDQPQHF
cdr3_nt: TGTGCCAGTAGTATCTGGACAGGGGTGGATCAGCCCCAGCATTTT

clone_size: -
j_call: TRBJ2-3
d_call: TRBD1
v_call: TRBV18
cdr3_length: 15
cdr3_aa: CASSTLRDSPDTQYF
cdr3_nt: TGTGCCAGCTCAACCCTAAGGGACAGCCCAGATACGCAGTATTTT

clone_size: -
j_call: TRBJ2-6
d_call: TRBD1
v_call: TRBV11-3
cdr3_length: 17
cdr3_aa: CASSPGTGWSGANVLTF
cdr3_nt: TGTGCCAGCAGCCCCGGGACAGGGTGGTCTGGGGCCAACGTCCTGACTTTC